A selection of T cell receptor beta chains follows, all from one sample in a study of blood T cell repertoires in COVID-19. TCRdb's table, derived via immunoSEQ multiplex PCR, lists solely in-frame clones and lacks some. The profile covers approximately 220,000 clones, with approximately 86% appearing a single time and approximately 2.9% taken by the ten largest. The source material was peripheral blood. The receptors stem from a man in his sixties with acute or convalescent COVID-19. CDR3s include the opening cysteine and the closing phenylalanine or tryptophan. Fields, in order: J gene, V gene, clone size, D gene, CDR3 protein, CDR3 DNA. D genes are given only for firm matches. Clone size is shown for a subset of rows, as once, few, many or a class of expanded clone.

j_gene: TRBJ2-2; v_gene: TRBV11-3; abundance: NA; d_gene: TRBD1; CDR3aa: CASSSGQGQITNTGELFF; CDR3nt: TGTGCCAGCAGCTCGGGACAGGGCCAGATAACGAACACCGGGGAGCTGTTTTTT
j_gene: TRBJ1-4; v_gene: TRBV19; abundance: NA; d_gene: NA; CDR3aa: CASSTKTRGGTNEKLFF; CDR3nt: TGTGCCAGTAGTACGAAGACCCGGGGGGGGACTAATGAAAAACTGTTTTTT
j_gene: TRBJ1-6; v_gene: TRBV11-2; abundance: NA; d_gene: TRBD1; CDR3aa: CASSQGTGQNSPLHF; CDR3nt: TGTGCCAGCAGCCAGGGGACAGGGCAAAATTCACCCCTCCACTTT
j_gene: TRBJ1-6; v_gene: TRBV18; abundance: NA; d_gene: TRBD1; CDR3aa: CASSPNPGQGVDSPLHF; CDR3nt: TGTGCCAGCTCACCCAACCCCGGGCAGGGGGTGGATTCACCCCTCCACTTT
j_gene: TRBJ2-1; v_gene: TRBV4-1; abundance: NA; d_gene: NA; CDR3aa: CASSQDWPDNPYNEQFF; CDR3nt: TGCGCCAGCAGCCAAGATTGGCCCGACAACCCCTACAATGAGCAGTTCTTC
j_gene: TRBJ1-5; v_gene: TRBV7-2; abundance: NA; d_gene: TRBD1; CDR3aa: CASRPQGGRNQPQHF; CDR3nt: TGTGCCAGCAGACCCCAGGGGGGACGCAATCAGCCCCAGCATTTT
j_gene: TRBJ1-6; v_gene: TRBV27; abundance: NA; d_gene: NA; CDR3aa: CASTYRARVTSSSTYNSPLHF; CDR3nt: TGTGCCAGCACCTATAGGGCCAGGGTAACCTCGTCGTCAACCTATAATTCACCCCTCCACTTT
j_gene: TRBJ2-5; v_gene: TRBV7-2; abundance: NA; d_gene: TRBD1; CDR3aa: CASSYLDRAQETQYF; CDR3nt: TGTGCCAGCAGCTACTTGGACAGGGCCCAAGAGACCCAGTACTTC
j_gene: TRBJ2-7; v_gene: TRBV29-1; abundance: NA; d_gene: NA; CDR3aa: CSVDSRGDGQYF; CDR3nt: TGCAGCGTTGATTCCAGGGGGGATGGGCAGTACTTC
j_gene: TRBJ2-3; v_gene: TRBV18; abundance: NA; d_gene: NA; CDR3aa: CASSLRNTDTQYF; CDR3nt: TGTGCCAGCTCACTTAGAAACACAGATACGCAGTATTTT
j_gene: TRBJ1-2; v_gene: TRBV27; abundance: NA; d_gene: NA; CDR3aa: CASSSGTSYGYTF; CDR3nt: TGTGCCAGCAGTTCCGGGACTTCCTATGGCTACACCTTC
j_gene: TRBJ1-6; v_gene: TRBV7-9; abundance: NA; d_gene: NA; CDR3aa: CASSLNPGINSPLHF; CDR3nt: TGTGCCAGCAGCTTAAATCCAGGAATTAATTCACCCCTCCACTTT
j_gene: TRBJ1-6; v_gene: TRBV10-2; abundance: NA; d_gene: TRBD1; CDR3aa: CASSESTGSGNSPLHF; CDR3nt: TGCGCCAGCAGTGAGTCGACAGGGTCAGGCAATTCACCCCTCCACTTT
j_gene: TRBJ1-2; v_gene: TRBV2; abundance: once; d_gene: NA; CDR3aa: CASSEVPGGGGYTF; CDR3nt: TGTGCCAGCAGTGAAGTACCCGGAGGTGGCGGCTACACCTTC
j_gene: TRBJ2-3; v_gene: TRBV19; abundance: NA; d_gene: TRBD2; CDR3aa: CASSILGLATDTQYF; CDR3nt: TGTGCCAGTAGTATTTTGGGACTAGCAACAGATACGCAGTATTTT
j_gene: TRBJ2-2; v_gene: TRBV5-1; abundance: NA; d_gene: TRBD2; CDR3aa: CASSLSSGGPRNTGELFF; CDR3nt: TGCGCCAGCAGCTTGTCTAGCGGGGGACCCAGAAACACCGGGGAGCTGTTTTTT
j_gene: TRBJ2-7; v_gene: TRBV12-5; abundance: NA; d_gene: TRBD1; CDR3aa: CASGHDRGTTPSSYEQYF; CDR3nt: TGTGCTAGTGGCCATGACAGGGGTACTACTCCGTCCTCCTACGAGCAGTACTTC
j_gene: TRBJ2-5; v_gene: TRBV7-3; abundance: NA; d_gene: TRBD2; CDR3aa: CASSPEAGTQETQYF; CDR3nt: TGTGCCAGCAGCCCAGAAGCGGGGACCCAAGAGACCCAGTACTTC
j_gene: TRBJ2-1; v_gene: TRBV7-2; abundance: NA; d_gene: TRBD2; CDR3aa: CASSLRRGGNSYNEQFF; CDR3nt: TGTGCCAGCAGCTTAAGGCGGGGGGGTAACTCCTACAATGAGCAGTTCTTC
j_gene: TRBJ1-1; v_gene: TRBV6-2/TRBV6-3; abundance: NA; d_gene: NA; CDR3aa: CASSTEWRRNTEAFF; CDR3nt: TGTGCCAGCAGCACCGAGTGGAGGCGGAACACTGAAGCTTTCTTT
j_gene: TRBJ2-3; v_gene: TRBV2; abundance: NA; d_gene: NA; CDR3aa: CASRGDPTRDTQYF; CDR3nt: TGTGCCAGCAGGGGCGACCCCACACGGGATACGCAGTATTTT
j_gene: TRBJ2-5; v_gene: TRBV10-1; abundance: NA; d_gene: TRBD1; CDR3aa: CASSRGQGARETQYF; CDR3nt: TGCGCCAGCAGTAGAGGACAGGGGGCTCGGGAGACCCAGTACTTC
j_gene: TRBJ2-2; v_gene: TRBV19; abundance: few; d_gene: NA; CDR3aa: CASSTAMAGELFF; CDR3nt: TGTGCCAGTAGTACCGCGATGGCCGGGGAGCTGTTTTTT
j_gene: TRBJ2-1; v_gene: TRBV24-1; abundance: NA; d_gene: TRBD1; CDR3aa: CATSDSGQGVREQFF; CDR3nt: TGTGCCACCAGTGATTCGGGACAGGGGGTTCGTGAGCAGTTCTTC
j_gene: TRBJ2-7; v_gene: TRBV21-1; abundance: many; d_gene: NA; CDR3aa: CASSNQPPGPGAHEQYF; CDR3nt: TGTGCCAGCAGCAACCAACCCCCGGGTCCCGGAGCCCACGAGCAGTACTTC
j_gene: TRBJ2-4; v_gene: TRBV10-3; abundance: NA; d_gene: TRBD2; CDR3aa: CAISESLTGGPNIQYF; CDR3nt: TGTGCCATCAGTGAGTCGTTGACGGGGGGGCCGAACATTCAGTACTTC
j_gene: TRBJ2-3; v_gene: TRBV19; abundance: NA; d_gene: TRBD2; CDR3aa: CASNGAGGTTDTQYF; CDR3nt: TGTGCCAGTAACGGAGCCGGGGGGACCACAGATACGCAGTATTTT
j_gene: TRBJ1-1; v_gene: TRBV27; abundance: many; d_gene: TRBD1; CDR3aa: CASYRGQGTEAFF; CDR3nt: TGTGCCAGCTACAGGGGCCAGGGCACTGAAGCTTTCTTT
j_gene: TRBJ2-7; v_gene: TRBV3-1/TRBV3-2; abundance: NA; d_gene: NA; CDR3aa: CASSQAPGEAYEQYF; CDR3nt: TGTGCCAGCAGCCAAGCCCCTGGGGAGGCCTACGAGCAGTACTTC
j_gene: TRBJ2-6; v_gene: TRBV6-2/TRBV6-3; abundance: few; d_gene: NA; CDR3aa: CASSGSALTF; CDR3nt: TGTGCCAGCAGCGGCAGCGCCTTGACTTTC
j_gene: TRBJ2-2; v_gene: TRBV19; abundance: NA; d_gene: TRBD2; CDR3aa: CASSIRLAGSPNTGELFF; CDR3nt: TGTGCCAGTAGTATCAGACTAGCGGGGTCACCGAACACCGGGGAGCTGTTTTTT
j_gene: TRBJ1-4; v_gene: TRBV5-1; abundance: NA; d_gene: NA; CDR3aa: CASSFEAATNEKLFF; CDR3nt: TGCGCCAGCAGCTTTGAGGCCGCAACTAATGAAAAACTGTTTTTT
j_gene: TRBJ2-2; v_gene: TRBV5-1; abundance: NA; d_gene: TRBD2; CDR3aa: CASSLALAVANTGELFF; CDR3nt: TGCGCCAGCAGCTTGGCCCTAGCGGTCGCGAACACCGGGGAGCTGTTTTTT
j_gene: TRBJ1-2; v_gene: TRBV3-1/TRBV3-2; abundance: once; d_gene: TRBD1; CDR3aa: CASSSRTGRGAYGYTF; CDR3nt: TGTGCCAGCAGCTCCCGGACAGGGAGAGGAGCCTATGGCTACACCTTC
j_gene: TRBJ2-7; v_gene: TRBV4-1; abundance: NA; d_gene: NA; CDR3aa: CASSQDWGDSYEQYF; CDR3nt: TGCGCCAGCAGCCAAGATTGGGGGGACTCCTACGAGCAGTACTTC
j_gene: TRBJ1-1; v_gene: TRBV11-2; abundance: NA; d_gene: TRBD1; CDR3aa: CASSDTGTVGTEAFF; CDR3nt: TGTGCCAGCAGCGACACCGGGACAGTTGGAACTGAAGCTTTCTTT
j_gene: TRBJ1-1; v_gene: TRBV12-3/TRBV12-4; abundance: NA; d_gene: NA; CDR3aa: CASSLRTEAFF; CDR3nt: TGTGCCAGCAGTTTGCGAACTGAAGCTTTCTTT
j_gene: TRBJ1-4; v_gene: TRBV3-1/TRBV3-2; abundance: NA; d_gene: TRBD1; CDR3aa: CASSQTQKTGLNKKLFF; CDR3nt: TGTGCCAGCAGCCAGACCCAGAAGACAGGGCTTAATAAAAAACTGTTTTTT
j_gene: TRBJ2-1; v_gene: TRBV6-5; abundance: NA; d_gene: NA; CDR3aa: CASSLTYSNEQFF; CDR3nt: TGTGCCAGCAGCCTGACTTATAGCAATGAGCAGTTCTTC
j_gene: TRBJ1-6; v_gene: TRBV14; abundance: NA; d_gene: NA; CDR3aa: CASSQPGLGSPLHF; CDR3nt: TGTGCCAGCAGCCAACCAGGGTTGGGTTCACCCCTCCACTTT
j_gene: TRBJ2-3; v_gene: TRBV18; abundance: NA; d_gene: NA; CDR3aa: CASSPVPPGGGPDTQYF; CDR3nt: TGTGCCAGCTCACCAGTACCACCTGGGGGGGGCCCAGATACGCAGTATTTT
j_gene: TRBJ2-2; v_gene: TRBV30; abundance: NA; d_gene: NA; CDR3aa: CAWIGRANTGELFF; CDR3nt: TGTGCCTGGATCGGTCGTGCGAACACCGGGGAGCTGTTTTTT
j_gene: TRBJ2-2; v_gene: TRBV18; abundance: NA; d_gene: TRBD1; CDR3aa: CASKQGTGASGELFF; CDR3nt: TGTGCCAGCAAACAGGGGACAGGGGCTTCCGGGGAGCTGTTTTTT
j_gene: TRBJ2-7; v_gene: TRBV9; abundance: NA; d_gene: TRBD2; CDR3aa: CASSVRPLAGGSYEQYF; CDR3nt: TGTGCCAGCAGCGTAAGGCCACTAGCGGGGGGCTCCTACGAGCAGTACTTC
j_gene: TRBJ1-2; v_gene: TRBV5-1; abundance: NA; d_gene: NA; CDR3aa: CASSLAATTNYGYTF; CDR3nt: TGCGCCAGCAGCTTGGCCGCCACAACTAACTATGGCTACACCTTC